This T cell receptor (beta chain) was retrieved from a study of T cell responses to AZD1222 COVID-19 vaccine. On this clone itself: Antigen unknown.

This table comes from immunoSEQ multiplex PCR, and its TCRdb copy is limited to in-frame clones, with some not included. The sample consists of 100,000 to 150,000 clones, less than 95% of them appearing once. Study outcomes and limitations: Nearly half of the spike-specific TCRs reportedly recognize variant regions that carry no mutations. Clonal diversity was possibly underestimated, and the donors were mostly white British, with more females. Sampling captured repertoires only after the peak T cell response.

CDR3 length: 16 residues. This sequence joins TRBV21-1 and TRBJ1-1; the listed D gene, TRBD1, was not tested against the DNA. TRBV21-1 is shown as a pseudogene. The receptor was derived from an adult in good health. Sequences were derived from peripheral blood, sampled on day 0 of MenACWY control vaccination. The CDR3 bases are TGTGCCAGCAGCAAGATTAGATCGGCAGGGGCCACTGAAGCTTTCTTT. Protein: CASSKIRSAGATEAFF.